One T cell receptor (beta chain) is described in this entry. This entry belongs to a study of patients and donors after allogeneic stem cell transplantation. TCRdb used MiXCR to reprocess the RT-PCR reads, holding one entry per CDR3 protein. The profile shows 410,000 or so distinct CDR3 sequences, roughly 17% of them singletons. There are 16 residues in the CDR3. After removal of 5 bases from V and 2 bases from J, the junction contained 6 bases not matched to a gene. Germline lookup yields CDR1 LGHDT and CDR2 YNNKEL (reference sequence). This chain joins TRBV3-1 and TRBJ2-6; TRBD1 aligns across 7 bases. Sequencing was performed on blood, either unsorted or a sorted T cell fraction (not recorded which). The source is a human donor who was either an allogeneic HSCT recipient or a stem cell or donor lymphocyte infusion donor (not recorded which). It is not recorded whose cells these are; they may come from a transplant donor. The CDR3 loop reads CASSDRAFTGANVLTF. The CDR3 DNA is TGTGCCAGCAGCGACAGGGCCTTTACTGGGGCCAACGTCCTGACTTTC.